The present TCR beta chain was sequenced within a study of blood T cell repertoires in COVID-19. Study at large: The cDNA or gDNA used as material had been derived from T cells, B-cell-depleted T cells, or PBMCs.

The CDR3 runs to 16 residues. V gave up 4 bases and J gave up 4 bases; unmatched junction bases: 9. Germline CDR1 is SGDLS and CDR2 is YYNGEE. Individuals drawn from approximately 26 US areas were roughly 18 to 89 years old. Participants were placed into cohorts based on the clinical history they reported. Here immunoSEQ multiplex PCR was the method, and the copy in TCRdb shows in-frame clones only, minus some. The table lists 150,000 to 200,000 clones, around three quarters of them singletons. The material sequenced was PBMCs or T cells enriched from blood (not recorded which). The chain carries TRBV9 and TRBJ2-2; 8 positions match TRBD2. The TCR originated in a woman aged 45-60 years with acute COVID-19. The CDR3 bases are TGTGCCAGCAGCATCGGGGCGGGGGGCTCCACCGGGGAGCTGTTTTTT. Translating gives CASSIGAGGSTGELFF.